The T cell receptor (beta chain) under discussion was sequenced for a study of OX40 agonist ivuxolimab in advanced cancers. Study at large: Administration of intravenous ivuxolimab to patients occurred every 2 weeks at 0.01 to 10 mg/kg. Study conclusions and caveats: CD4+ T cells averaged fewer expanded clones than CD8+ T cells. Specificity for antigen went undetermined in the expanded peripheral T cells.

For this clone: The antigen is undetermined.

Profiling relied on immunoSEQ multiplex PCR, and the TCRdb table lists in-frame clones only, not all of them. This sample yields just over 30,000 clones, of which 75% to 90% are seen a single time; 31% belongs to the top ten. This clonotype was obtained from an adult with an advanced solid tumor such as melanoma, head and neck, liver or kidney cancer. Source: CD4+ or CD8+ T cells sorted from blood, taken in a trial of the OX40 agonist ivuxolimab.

The CDR3 DNA reads as TGCGCCAGCAGTGACGCGAGAACCTGGAAGGGCACTGAAGCTTTCTTT. It yields the protein CASSDARTWKGTEAFF. The chain links TRBV10-2 to TRBJ1-1; D call uncertain. The CDR3 is 16 amino acids. V shed 3 bases and J shed 4 bases, with 18 bases lying between them. The germline V gene encodes CDR1 WSHSY and CDR2 SAAADI.